These T cell receptor beta chains were read from a single sample in a study of cytomegalovirus exposure and HLA in healthy donors. Repertoires were generated with immunoSEQ multiplex PCR, while TCRdb's copy carries only in-frame clones and drops some. Altogether about 200,000 clones are present, 75% to 90% being singletons, with the ten largest covering more than 0.6%. Sample: PBMCs. Receptors originate from a boy younger than 10 in good health and CMV-seronegative. The CDR3 runs from the conserved cysteine through the conserved F or W. Fields, in order: V gene, D gene, J gene, clone size, CDR3 DNA, CDR3 protein. A D gene is named only where the DNA matches it firmly. Not every row has a clone size; where given, it reads once, few, many or a size class.

V gene: TRBV5-1; D gene: NA; J gene: TRBJ1-3; clone size: NA; CDR3 DNA: TGCGCCAGCAGCTTGGCAGGGGACTCTGGAAACACCATATATTTT; CDR3 protein: CASSLAGDSGNTIYF
V gene: TRBV19; D gene: TRBD2; J gene: TRBJ2-1; clone size: NA; CDR3 DNA: TGTGCCACTCACCTTGGGACTAGTGCCTACAATGAGCAGTTCTTC; CDR3 protein: CATHLGTSAYNEQFF
V gene: TRBV5-1; D gene: NA; J gene: TRBJ2-3; clone size: NA; CDR3 DNA: TGCGCCAGCAGCGGCGGCCCCGGAGATACGCAGTATTTT; CDR3 protein: CASSGGPGDTQYF
V gene: TRBV4-1; D gene: TRBD2; J gene: TRBJ2-2; clone size: NA; CDR3 DNA: TGCGCCAGCAGTCGTAAAGGAGAGGGAGGGACCGGGGAGCTGTTTTTT; CDR3 protein: CASSRKGEGGTGELFF
V gene: TRBV23-1; D gene: NA; J gene: TRBJ2-2; clone size: NA; CDR3 DNA: TGCGCCAGCAGTCAATCGCCCCCCCTTTGGTCGCTTGGGGAGGTGAGCACCGGGGAGCTGTTTTTT; CDR3 protein: CASSQSPPLWSLGEVSTGELFF
V gene: TRBV6-4; D gene: NA; J gene: TRBJ1-1; clone size: NA; CDR3 DNA: TGTGCCAGCAGTGATTGGCAGGGCACTGAAGCTTTCTTT; CDR3 protein: CASSDWQGTEAFF
V gene: TRBV5-6; D gene: NA; J gene: TRBJ2-1; clone size: NA; CDR3 DNA: TGTGCCAGCAGCTCTACACCCCGGAGCTCCTACAATGAGCAGTTCTTC; CDR3 protein: CASSSTPRSSYNEQFF
V gene: TRBV7-9; D gene: NA; J gene: TRBJ2-6; clone size: once; CDR3 DNA: TGTTCCAGCAGCCCCTCCCTCCCCTCTGGGGCCAACGTCCTGACTTTC; CDR3 protein: CSSSPSLPSGANVLTF
V gene: TRBV5-4; D gene: NA; J gene: TRBJ2-7; clone size: few; CDR3 DNA: TGTGCCAGCAGCAGAACAGGCAAGGTCTCCTACGAGCAGTACTTC; CDR3 protein: CASSRTGKVSYEQYF
V gene: TRBV27; D gene: TRBD2; J gene: TRBJ2-7; clone size: NA; CDR3 DNA: TGTGCCAGCAGTTTATTCGGGGAGGGGTACGAGCAGTACTTC; CDR3 protein: CASSLFGEGYEQYF